This T cell receptor beta chain is from a study of T cells after posttransplantation cyclophosphamide. Repertoires were generated with immunoSEQ multiplex PCR, while TCRdb's copy carries only in-frame clones and drops some. The table lists about 18,000 clones, less than 85% of them singletons. The CDR3 totals 14 residues. Germline CDR1 and CDR2: SGHRS and YFSETQ. Between the trimmed V and J ends, which lost 0 bases and 4 bases, there was a span of 11 bases. Control samples came 1 year after myeloablative marrow transplants with methotrexate plus calcineurin inhibitor. The sequences come from PBMCs, collected after allogeneic stem cell transplant with calcineurin inhibitor and methotrexate. The clonotype comes from a female patient aged 18 to 35 who received an allogeneic stem cell transplant from an unrelated donor, was CMV-positive, and had acute and chronic GVHD. The T cells may partly be graft donor cells. The chain combines TRBV5-1 with TRBJ2-7, with a weak D call TRBD1 (6 bases). DNA of the CDR3: TGCGCCAGCAGCTTGGGTCAGGGGATTTACGAGCAGTACTTC. It specifies CASSLGQGIYEQYF.